The 20 T cell receptor beta chains in this list originate from one sample, sequenced in a study of CD8 T cells in Susac syndrome. Reverse transcription of roughly 0.45 to 1 ug RNA used random hexamers. A single record per CDR3 protein comes from TCRdb applying MiXCR to the immunoSEQ multiplex PCR reads. The sample comprises approximately 79,000 distinct CDR3 sequences, around 93% of which are singletons, and roughly 0.47% rests with the top ten. The sample comprised CD8+ T cells from PBMCs. These receptors all stem from a human donor with Susac syndrome.

This chain joins TRBV20-1 and TRBJ2-5; 10 nucleotides match TRBD2. CDR3 length: 13 residues. The trim removed 6 bases at V and 1 base at J, leaving 2 bases unmatched. Germline CDR1 DFQATT, CDR2 SNEGSKA (reference sequence). DNA for the CDR3: TGCAGTGCCCGACTAGCGGGCCAAGAGACCCAGTACTTC. As protein: CSARLAGQETQYF.

The gene calls are TRBV7-3 and TRBJ2-2; D is possibly TRBD1 (6 bases). The CDR3 extends over 16 amino acids. The V end lost 5 bases, the J end lost 2 bases, and 15 bases lay between the germline ends. Germline V gene lookup returns CDR1 SGHTA and CDR2 FQGTGA. The CDR3 nucleotides read TGTGCCAGCAGCGCTTCCGGGACACCCAACACCGGGGAGCTGTTTTTT. This translates into CASSASGTPNTGELFF. Drawing the rest from reference TRBV7-3 and TRBJ2-2, the complete variable domain is GAGVSQTPSNKVTEKGKYVELRCDPISGHTALYWYRQSLGQGPEFLIYFQGTGAADDSGLPNDRFFAVRPEGSVSTLKIQRTERGDSAVYLCASSASGTPNTGELFFGEGSRLTVL.

The rearrangement joins TRBV30 to TRBJ1-2; no clear D gene. This CDR3 spans 12 amino acids. The V gene lost 2 bases and the J gene lost 3 bases, with 7 bases spanning the gap. Germline V gives CDR1 GTSNPN, CDR2 SVGIG (reference sequence). The DNA for the CDR3 is TGTGCCTGGAGTTTCCGGGACTATGGCTACACCTTC. Protein sequence: CAWSFRDYGYTF.

The chain employs TRBV2 and TRBJ2-3; 8 bases agree with TRBD2. V was clipped by 6 bases and J by 4 bases; unmatched bases: 6. The germline CDR1 and CDR2 sequences are SNHLY and FYNNEI. CDR3 length equals 14 residues. The CDR3 nucleotides read TGTGCCAGCAGCGCCGGGACTAGTTCAGATACGCAGTATTTT. This codes for CASSAGTSSDTQYF. Full variable domain (rest looked up from reference TRBV2 and TRBJ2-3): EPEVTQTPSHQVTQMGQEVILRCVPISNHLYFYWYRQILGQKVEFLVSFYNNEISEKSEIFDDQFSVERPDGSNFTLKIRSTKLEDSAMYFCASSAGTSSDTQYFGPGTRLTVL.

This chain connects TRBV18 to TRBJ2-1; 10 nucleotides agree with TRBD2. The V and J ends lost 2 bases and 9 bases, in that order; junction bases with no gene match: 4. Per germline, CDR1 KGHSH and CDR2 LQKENI. This CDR3 has 14 amino acids. Here the CDR3 reads CASSPELAGTEQFF. For the CDR3, the DNA is TGTGCCAGCTCACCAGAACTAGCGGGAACTGAGCAGTTCTTC. Drawing the rest from reference TRBV18 and TRBJ2-1, the complete variable domain is NAGVMQNPRHLVRRRGQEARLRCSPMKGHSHVYWYRQLPEEGLKFMVYLQKENIIDESGMPKERFSAEFPKEGPSILRIQQVVRGDSAAYFCASSPELAGTEQFFGPGTRLTVL.

CDR3 coding DNA: TGTGCCAGCAGCGTAGAAGCGGGAGGGTTCTACAATGAGCAGTTCTTC. Translated: CASSVEAGGFYNEQFF. The gene calls are TRBV9 and TRBJ2-1; 10 bases are a match to TRBD2. J lost 3 bases, V lost 0 bases, and 3 bases had no gene match. The V gene's germline CDR1 is SGDLS and CDR2 YYNGEE. The CDR3 has 16 amino acids.

Comment on this clonotype: A read error is likely, as this CDR3 ends without the conserved phenylalanine or tryptophan. The chain is built from TRBV10-3 and TRBJ2-2; tentative D call: TRBD2 (5 bases). CDR3 length equals 16 residues. V lost 1 base to trimming and J lost 6 bases, with 15 bases between them. Germline CDR1 ENHRY, CDR2 SYGVKD. The CDR3: CAISELNAEGPGELFS. The CDR3 DNA sequence: TGTGCCATCAGTGAGTTAAACGCTGAGGGCCCCGGGGAGCTGTTTTCT.

The chain is built from TRBV6-5 and TRBJ1-4; D is ambiguous. The germline V and J ends were trimmed by 0 bases and 11 bases, with 22 bases remaining between them. This CDR3 is built from 17 residues. CDR1 is MNHEY, CDR2 SVGAGI, per germline. Here the CDR3 reads CASSYSGIWNSGRKLFF. The CDR3 DNA sequence: TGTGCCAGCAGTTACTCAGGGATCTGGAATTCTGGACGTAAACTGTTTTTT.

The CDR3 DNA sequence: TGTGCCAGTAGTATCTCCGCAGCGAATCAGCCCCAGCATTTT. It codes for CASSISAANQPQHF. The genes are TRBV19 and TRBJ1-5; unclear D gene. Trimming took off 3 bases at V and 4 bases at J, with 10 bases between the two ends. Germline V lookup: CDR1 LNHDA, CDR2 SQIVND (reference sequence). The length of the CDR3 is 14 residues.

The chain uses TRBV15 and TRBJ1-4; a weak D match, TRBD1 (6 bases). Germline CDR1 is LNHNV and CDR2 is YYDKDF (reference sequence). V shed 0 bases and J shed 8 bases, with 7 bases lying between them. This CDR3 region has 13 residues. The CDR3 loop reads CATSRERGEKLFF. In DNA, the CDR3 is TGTGCCACCAGCAGAGAAAGGGGGGAAAAACTGTTTTTT.

This clonotype was picked up one time. The J gene is TRBJ1-1, the V gene TRBV18; 7 nucleotides match TRBD1. This CDR3 comprises 17 residues. Germline V gene sequence: CDR1 KGHSH, CDR2 LQKENI. Trimming removed 8 bases from V and 1 base from J; junction bases left unmatched: 16. The CDR3 is CASLNRRQGVGNTEAFF. The CDR3 coding sequence is TGTGCCAGCCTCAATCGGCGACAGGGAGTTGGGAACACTGAAGCTTTCTTT.

The chain joins TRBV7-9 to TRBJ2-3, with 7 nucleotides matching TRBD1. The CDR3 has 15 amino acids. The V gene end was trimmed by 4 bases and the J gene end by 2 bases; junction bases not matched to a gene: 6. The V gene's germline CDR1 is SEHNR and CDR2 FQNEAQ (reference sequence). CDR3: CASSSTGDLTDTQYF. DNA for the CDR3: TGTGCCAGCAGCTCCACAGGGGATCTCACAGATACGCAGTATTTT.

The genes are TRBV14 and TRBJ2-3; TRBD1 agrees at 7 bases. From germline, CDR1 is SGHDN and CDR2 FVKESK. The CDR3 totals 14 residues. The junction had 2 bases not matched to a gene; V was cut back by 2 bases and J by 3 bases. The CDR3 DNA reads TGTGCCAGCAGCCAAACAGGGGTAACAGATACGCAGTATTTT. Translation gives CASSQTGVTDTQYF.

This sequence joins TRBV28 and TRBJ2-4, with TRBD2 as a possible D gene (6 bases). The CDR3 sequence is 15 residues long. The germline gives CDR1 MDHEN, CDR2 SYDVKM. The V gene lost 2 bases and the J gene lost 0 bases, with 8 bases spanning the gap. CDR3 nucleotide sequence: TGTGCCAGCAGTTTAACGGGACTAGCCAAAAACATTCAGTACTTC. Its translation is CASSLTGLAKNIQYF.

The chain couples TRBV28 to TRBJ1-2; possibly TRBD1 for D (6 bases). V gave up 3 bases and J gave up 8 bases, with 19 bases separating them. CDR1 and CDR2 (germline): MDHEN, SYDVKM. This CDR3 comprises 15 residues. As DNA, the CDR3 is TGTGCCAGCAGTTTCTACAGGACAGACTATCTCGGCTACACCTTC. This encodes CASSFYRTDYLGYTF.

This sequence joins TRBV9 and TRBJ2-3, with D maybe TRBD2 (7 bases). The ends were cut back, 3 bases at V and 4 bases at J, with 18 bases in the middle. The CDR3 length is 16 residues. CDR1 and CDR2 from the germline V gene are SGDLS and YYNGEE. CDR3 in amino acids: CASSAFGGGASDTQYF. The CDR3, as DNA: TGTGCCAGCAGCGCGTTTGGAGGGGGGGCCTCAGATACGCAGTATTTT.

This chain connects TRBV28 to TRBJ1-1, with D uncertain. Trimming stripped 9 bases from V and 6 bases from J, with 14 bases between. CDR1 and CDR2 (germline): MDHEN, SYDVKM. This CDR3 has 12 amino acids. This chain's CDR3 is CASKDEAAEAFF. The DNA for the CDR3 is TGTGCCAGTAAAGACGAGGCGGCTGAAGCTTTCTTT. Full variable domain (remainder filled in from reference TRBV28 and TRBJ1-1): DVKVTQSSRYLVKRTGEKVFLECVQDMDHENMFWYRQDPGLGLRLIYFSYDVKMKEKGDIPEGYSVSREKKERFSLILESASTNQTSMYLCASKDEAAEAFFGQGTRLTVV.

The rearrangement uses TRBV28 and TRBJ2-7; 16 bases align to TRBD2. CDR1 and CDR2 (germline): MDHEN, SYDVKM. This CDR3 contains 17 residues. The junction had 5 bases not matched to a gene; V was cut back by 6 bases and J by 0 bases. In DNA, the CDR3 is TGTGCCAGCAGCTTGGGACTAGCGGGAGGGTTCTCCTACGAGCAGTACTTC. This codes for CASSLGLAGGFSYEQYF.

The genes are TRBV30 and TRBJ1-6, with TRBD1 as a possible D gene (5 bases). The V gene lost 1 base and the J gene lost 10 bases, with 11 bases spanning the gap. In germline, CDR1 is GTSNPN, CDR2 SVGIG (reference sequence). The length of the CDR3 is 13 residues. The CDR3 DNA reads as TGTGCCTGGAGTGGGACACCCCAGTCACCCCTCCACTTT. The encoded protein is CAWSGTPQSPLHF.

V gene TRBV5-1 combines with J gene TRBJ2-1; 13 bases agree with TRBD2. The ends lost 4 bases at V and 5 bases at J; junction bases unmatched: 3. The germline CDR1 and CDR2 sequences are SGHRS and YFSETQ. The CDR3 is 15 amino acids. CDR3: CASSIGLAGDNEQFF. CDR3 bases: TGCGCCAGCAGCATAGGACTAGCGGGGGACAATGAGCAGTTCTTC.